These T cell receptor beta chains were read from a single sample in a study of circulating CD8 cells and anti-PD-1 response in melanoma. From the reads, TCRdb called clonotypes with MiXCR, one entry per CDR3 protein. This sample has over a thousand distinct CDR3 sequences, with around 5.8% found just once. The material was CD8+ T cells from PBMCs, obtained at baseline or after one month of anti-PD-1 therapy (not recorded which). The receptors derive from a human donor with melanoma. Each CDR3 is given with its conserved first and last residue. Each record gives: J gene, D gene, clone size, V gene, CDR3 DNA, CDR3 protein. D genes are given only for firm matches. The size field is filled for only some rows; it gives once, few, many or a size class.

TRBJ2-2	-	few	TRBV7-2	TGTGCCAGCACCACAAGACCGGGGGAGCTGTTTTTT	CASTTRPGELFF
TRBJ2-2	-	medium-sized	TRBV29-1	TGCAGCGTTGTGGGCGGAAACACCGGGGAGCTGTTTTTT	CSVVGGNTGELFF
TRBJ2-3	TRBD2	medium-sized	TRBV30	TGTGCCTGGAGTCGCCCGGGACTAATCACAGATACGCAGTATTTT	CAWSRPGLITDTQYF
TRBJ1-6	-	medium-sized	TRBV7-3	TGTGCCAGCAGCTTGGGGCAGGGGCCAAATTCACCCCTCCACTTT	CASSLGQGPNSPLHF
TRBJ2-4	-	medium-sized	TRBV28	TGTGCCAGCTCCGCCCTCTGGATGAGGGACATTCAGTACTTC	CASSALWMRDIQYF
TRBJ2-7	-	few	TRBV20-1	TGCAGTGCTCCACTCGCACAGGGAGGCGCGCAGTACTTC	CSAPLAQGGAQYF
TRBJ2-3	TRBD1	medium-sized	TRBV7-8	TGTGCCAGCAGCTCGTCGACAGGGTGGGAAGATACGCAGTATTTT	CASSSSTGWEDTQYF
TRBJ1-5	-	-	TRBV27	TGTGCCAGCAGTTTTCAGAGAGGCAATCAGCCCCAGCATTTT	CASSFQRGNQPQHF
TRBJ2-7	-	medium-sized	TRBV9	TGTGCCAGCAGCCCGGATGAAAGCCCCTACGAGCAGTACTTC	CASSPDESPYEQYF
TRBJ2-7	-	medium-sized	TRBV7-3	TGTGCCAGCAGCCCCAGGGGACCCCCCTACGAGCAGTACTTC	CASSPRGPPYEQYF
TRBJ2-1	-	medium-sized	TRBV18	TGTGCCAGCTCACCACCACTGTACAATAAGCAGTTCTTC	CASSPPLYNKQFF
TRBJ2-2	-	medium-sized	TRBV4-1	TGCGCCAGCAGCTCCCACTCGAACACCGGGGAGCTGTTTTTT	CASSSHSNTGELFF
TRBJ1-2	TRBD1	medium-sized	TRBV29-1	TGCAGCGTTGAGACAGGGGCTCCTGGCTACACCTTC	CSVETGAPGYTF
TRBJ2-1	-	medium-sized	TRBV24-1	TGTGCCACCAGTGAGGGGAAGGGTGAGCAGTTCTTC	CATSEGKGEQFF
TRBJ2-1	TRBD1	large	TRBV9	TGTGCCAGCAGCGTAGGACAGGGGGTAGATGAGCAGTTCTTC	CASSVGQGVDEQFF
TRBJ2-7	TRBD1	medium-sized	TRBV7-2	TGTGCCAGCAGCCACCGGGACAGACTTTACGAGCAGTACTTC	CASSHRDRLYEQYF
TRBJ1-1	-	medium-sized	TRBV20-1	TGCAGTGCTAGAGTCTTGGACAGTCAGAACACTGAAGCTTTCTTT	CSARVLDSQNTEAFF
TRBJ2-7	-	large	TRBV29-1	TGCAGCGTTATCGGGACAAAACCGTCCTACGAGCAGTACTTC	CSVIGTKPSYEQYF